The clone carrying this T cell receptor beta chain was counted once. Its target is not known. The sample comes from a study of OX40 agonist ivuxolimab in advanced cancers. Overall study results and limits: At doses 0.1 to 3.0 mg/kg, CD4+ and CD8+ clones expanded. CD8+ T cells showed, on average, more clonal expansion than CD4+ cells. Researchers did not establish what antigens the expanded peripheral T cells target.

The study sampled blood at baseline, cycle 4 day 1, and cycle 7 day 1. Sequenced by immunoSEQ multiplex PCR; TCRdb stores in-frame clones only, minus some. There are 65,000 to 75,000 clones in the sample; approximately 88% occur only once, and roughly 0.89% lies in the top ten. Trimming stripped 4 bases from V and 1 base from J, with 7 bases between. The length of the CDR3 is 13 residues. In germline, CDR1 is SQVTM, CDR2 ANQGSEA. This clonotype was obtained from an adult with an advanced solid tumor such as melanoma, head and neck, liver or kidney cancer. Sample: CD4+ or CD8+ T cells sorted from blood, taken in a trial of the OX40 agonist ivuxolimab. The chain is built from TRBV29-1 and TRBJ2-2, with D possibly being TRBD1 (6 bases). In DNA form, the CDR3 reads TGCAGCGTTGCGGGACAGAACACCGGGGAGCTGTTTTTT. Its protein product is CSVAGQNTGELFF.